The clone carrying this TCR beta chain has ten or more counts. What it binds is unknown. The sample is drawn from a study of CD8 T cells in ankylosing spondylitis. Findings and limits, study-wide: A TCR beta motif of roughly eight highly homologous variants seemed to mark ankylosing spondylitis blood.

One entry per CDR3 protein results from TCRdb running MiXCR on the 5' RACE reads. The sample shows some 140,000 distinct CDR3 sequences, about an eighth of them seen only once. This TCR came from a female donor with ankylosing spondylitis or in good health (not recorded which). Sequenced sample: blood, either unsorted or a sorted T cell fraction (not recorded which).

Written as DNA, the CDR3 is TGCGCCAGCAGCTTGGCCGTTGGCGGAGGGTACGAGCAGTACTTC. It encodes CASSLAVGGGYEQYF. The gene calls are TRBV5-1 and TRBJ2-7, with D possibly TRBD2 on 6 matching bases. Germline V gene lookup returns CDR1 SGHRS and CDR2 YFSETQ. The length of the CDR3 is 15 residues. V lost 0 bases and J 4 bases, leaving 14 bases between the germline ends.